This TCR beta chain was sequenced during a study of beta chain features in type 1 diabetes. Expressed TCRB transcripts were sequenced after all isolated RNA was converted to cDNA. Sequenced by immunoSEQ multiplex PCR; TCRdb stores in-frame clones only, minus some. The repertoire holds 450,000 or so clones, with more than 9.5% as singletons. CD4+ cells of the naive, central memory, regulatory and stem cell-like memory types were sorted via CD45RO/CCR7/CD25/CD127/CD95/CD27. Study conclusions and caveats: HLA influence on TCRB rearrangement stayed unresolved here. Reduced insertions and increased deletions marked VDJ junctions in type 1 diabetes patients.

A few counts support this clone. Its target is not known. Looked up from germline, CDR1 is SNHLY and CDR2 is FYNNEI. The ends were cut back, 3 bases at V and 1 base at J, with 9 bases in the middle. This CDR3 has 14 amino acids. The sample comprised naive CD4+ T cells from blood. The source of this sequence is a woman aged 18-30 years in good health. The chain recombines TRBV2 with TRBJ2-5; D is possibly TRBD2 (6 bases). For the CDR3, the DNA is TGTGCCAGCAGTGATTCTAGCGTCCAAGAGACCCAGTACTTC. As protein: CASSDSSVQETQYF.